This T cell receptor beta chain was retrieved from a study of blood T cells in healthy people across ages. Overall study findings and caveats: Unsorted PBMC material precluded a definitive naive versus antigen-experienced comparison.

The length of the CDR3 is 17 residues. V gave up 0 bases and J gave up 1 base, with 15 bases separating them. CDR1 is SGHTA and CDR2 is FQGNSA in the germline V gene. Sample-barcoded 5' priming and a J-beta primer mix drove a second PCR of about 6 to 12 cycles. The template-switch adaptor was a 5' adaptor with 12 random nucleotides. It tagged each cDNA molecule. All samples gave at least 2.5 million CDR3-containing paired-end reads. TCRdb redid the calling of the 5' RACE reads with MiXCR, one entry per CDR3 protein. The sample lists roughly 1,700,000 distinct CDR3 sequences; roughly 30% were seen once. The sample, about 10 milliliters of peripheral blood, was drawn from each donor. This clonotype has only a few counts. What it recognizes is unknown.

This TCR was sampled from a woman younger than 45 in good health. Sequenced material: blood. V usage is TRBV7-2 and J usage is TRBJ2-5; perhaps TRBD2 as D (6 bases). CDR3 loop: CASSLALRGGAQETQYF. The CDR3 DNA is TGTGCCAGCAGCTTAGCTCTGCGTGGCGGGGCCCAAGAGACCCAGTACTTC. Full variable domain (missing parts from reference TRBV7-2 and TRBJ2-5): GAGVSQSPSNKVTEKGKDVELRCDPISGHTALYWYRQSLGQGLEFLIYFQGNSAPDKSGLPSDRFSAERTGGSVSTLTIQRTQQEDSAVYLCASSLALRGGAQETQYFGPGTRLLVL.